This T cell receptor (beta chain) originates from a study of CD8 T cells in ankylosing spondylitis. From the 5' RACE reads, TCRdb called clonotypes with MiXCR, one entry per CDR3 protein. The sample holds roughly 180,000 distinct CDR3 sequences; approximately 12% are singletons and the top ten take 9.5% to 11%. With 4 bases removed from V and 1 base from J, the gap between germline ends came to 15 bases. This CDR3 has 15 residues. CDR1 is SGHRS, CDR2 YFSETQ, per germline. The receptor's source is a female donor with ankylosing spondylitis or in good health (not recorded which). The material sequenced was blood, either unsorted or a sorted T cell fraction (not recorded which). The V and J genes are TRBV5-1 and TRBJ2-7; D may be TRBD2 (6 bases). Here the CDR3 reads CASSIGTVLSYEQYF. DNA of the CDR3: TGCGCCAGCAGCATCGGGACTGTCCTATCCTACGAGCAGTACTTC. Full variable domain (outside the CDR3, taken from reference TRBV5-1 and TRBJ2-7): KAGVTQTPRYLIKTRGQQVTLSCSPISGHRSVSWYQQTPGQGLQFLFEYFSETQRNKGNFPGRFSGRQFSNSRSEMNVSTLELGDSALYLCASSIGTVLSYEQYFGPGTRLTVT.